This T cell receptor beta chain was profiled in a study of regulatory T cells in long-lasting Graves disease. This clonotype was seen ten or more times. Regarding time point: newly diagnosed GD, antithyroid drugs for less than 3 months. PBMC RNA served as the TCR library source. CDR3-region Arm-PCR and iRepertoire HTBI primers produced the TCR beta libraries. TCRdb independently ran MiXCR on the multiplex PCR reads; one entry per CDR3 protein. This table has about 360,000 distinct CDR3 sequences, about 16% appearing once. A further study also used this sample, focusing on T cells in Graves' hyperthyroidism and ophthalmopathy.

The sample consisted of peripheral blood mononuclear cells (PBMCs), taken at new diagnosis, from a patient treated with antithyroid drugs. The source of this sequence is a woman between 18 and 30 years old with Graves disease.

The CDR3 reads CASSLVTSGRTYNEQFF. CDR3 nucleotides: TGTGCCAGCAGTTTAGTCACTAGCGGGAGAACCTACAATGAGCAGTTCTTC. This chain uses TRBV27 with TRBJ2-1; TRBD2 agrees at 11 bases. Germline V CDR1 and CDR2: MNHEY, SMNVEV (reference sequence). V lost 2 bases, J lost 2 bases, and 5 bases stayed unmatched. The CDR3 length is 17 residues.